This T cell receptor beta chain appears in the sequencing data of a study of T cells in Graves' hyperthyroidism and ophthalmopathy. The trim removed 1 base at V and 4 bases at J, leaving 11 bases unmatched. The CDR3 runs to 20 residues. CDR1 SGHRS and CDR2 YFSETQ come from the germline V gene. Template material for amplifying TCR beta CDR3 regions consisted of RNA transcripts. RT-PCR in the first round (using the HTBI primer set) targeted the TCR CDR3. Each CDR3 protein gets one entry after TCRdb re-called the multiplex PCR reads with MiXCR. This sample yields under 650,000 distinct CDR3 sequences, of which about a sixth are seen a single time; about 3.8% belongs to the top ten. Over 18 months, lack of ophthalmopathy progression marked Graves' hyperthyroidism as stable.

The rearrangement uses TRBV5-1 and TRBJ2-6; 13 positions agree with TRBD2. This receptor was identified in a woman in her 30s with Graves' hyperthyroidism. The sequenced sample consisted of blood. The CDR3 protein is CASSLQGTSGDGSGANVLTF. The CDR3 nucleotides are TGCGCCAGCAGCTTGCAAGGGACTAGCGGGGATGGATCCGGGGCCAACGTCCTGACTTTC.